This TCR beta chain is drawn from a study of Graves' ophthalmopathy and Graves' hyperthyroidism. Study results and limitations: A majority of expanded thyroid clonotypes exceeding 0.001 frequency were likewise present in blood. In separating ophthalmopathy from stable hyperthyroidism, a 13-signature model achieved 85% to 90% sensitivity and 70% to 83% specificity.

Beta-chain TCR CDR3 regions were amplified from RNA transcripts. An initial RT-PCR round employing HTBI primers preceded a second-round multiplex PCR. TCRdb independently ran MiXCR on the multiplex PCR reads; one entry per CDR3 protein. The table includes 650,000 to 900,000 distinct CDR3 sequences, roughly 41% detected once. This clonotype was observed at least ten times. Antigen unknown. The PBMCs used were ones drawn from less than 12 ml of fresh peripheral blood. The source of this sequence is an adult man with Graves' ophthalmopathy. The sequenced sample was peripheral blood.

The CDR3 reads CSVEDRAYEQYF. CDR3 DNA: TGCAGCGTTGAAGATCGGGCCTACGAGCAGTACTTC. The rearrangement uses TRBV29-1 and TRBJ2-7; D is unclear. CDR1 and CDR2 from the germline V gene are SQVTM and ANQGSEA. Trimming removed 0 bases from V and 2 bases from J, with 5 bases in between. The CDR3 consists of 12 residues.